This T cell receptor (beta chain) emerged from a study of cytomegalovirus exposure and HLA in healthy donors. Study-level findings and limits: The authors enumerated over 150 TCR beta chains as linked to cytomegalovirus.

Germline CDR1 LNHDA, CDR2 SQIVND (reference sequence). V gave up 6 bases and J gave up 7 bases, with 21 bases separating them. The length of the CDR3 is 16 residues. For this clone: Antigen: not known.

PCR was performed using 60 Vbeta and 13 Jbeta primers. Here immunoSEQ multiplex PCR was the method, and the copy in TCRdb shows in-frame clones only, minus some. The table shows under 250,000 clones, with roughly 82% occurring only once. The clonotype originates from a man aged 35 to 55 in good health and CMV-seropositive. The V gene is TRBV19, the J gene TRBJ1-4, with a possible D match to TRBD1 (6 bases). What was sequenced was PBMCs. The CDR3 sequence: CASSLGPRGGGEKLFF. The CDR3, as DNA: TGTGCCAGTAGCCTAGGCCCCCGGGGAGGGGGTGAAAAACTGTTTTTT.